Shown below are 10 T cell receptor beta chains from a single sample sequenced in a study of shared clonotypes between healthy human individuals (dated by TCRdb to 2018 to 2020). To prepare the library, the immunoSEQ multiplex PCR assay was applied. Here the immuneACCESS table is served through TCRdb, limited to in-frame sequences with V and J called. Missing clones are a known gap in these copies; in checked studies unresolved V genes cover under half, and the rest lacks a known reason. For this sample there are some 1,400,000 clones; 95% to 97% appear just once. The ten largest clones capture roughly 1.2% of the sample. The source material was naive CD4+ T cells sorted from blood. The cell subset or site label on this specimen signifies: CD45RA+ positively selected. These receptors were collected from a man aged 25 to 45 in good health.

The J gene is TRBJ2-7, the V gene TRBV14; D is uncertain. Per the germline V gene, CDR1 is SGHDN and CDR2 is FVKESK. Trimming left V 4 bases short and J 5 bases short, with 15 bases between. The length of the CDR3 is 14 residues. The CDR3 is CASSRVLRSHEQYF. In DNA, the CDR3 is TGTGCCAGCAGCCGAGTCTTGAGGTCCCACGAGCAGTACTTC.

The V call is TRBV18, the J call TRBJ2-7; TRBD2 agrees at 9 bases. Germline V CDR1 and CDR2: KGHSH, LQKENI. V lost 3 bases to trimming and J lost 0 bases; unmatched junction nucleotides: 9. CDR3 length: 17 amino acids. CDR3 region: CASSPLSGSFSSYEQYF. The CDR3, as DNA: TGTGCCAGCTCACCTCTTAGCGGGAGCTTTAGCTCCTACGAGCAGTACTTC. Combining the CDR3 with reference TRBV18 and TRBJ2-7 gives the whole variable domain NAGVMQNPRHLVRRRGQEARLRCSPMKGHSHVYWYRQLPEEGLKFMVYLQKENIIDESGMPKERFSAEFPKEGPSILRIQQVVRGDSAAYFCASSPLSGSFSSYEQYFGPGTRLTVT.

The chain links TRBV4-1 to TRBJ2-7; D gene unclear. CDR1 and CDR2 (germline): MGHRA, YSYEKL. This CDR3 spans 16 amino acids. V lost 3 bases and J 7 bases, leaving 22 bases between the germline ends. In nucleotides, the CDR3 is TGCGCCAGCAGCCACCTCCCCCGACTCCCAGATGGGGAGCAGTACTTC. This sequence encodes CASSHLPRLPDGEQYF.

This chain uses TRBV6-7 with TRBJ2-5, with 9 bases matching TRBD2. TRBV6-7 carries the ORF label, with uncertain function. Losses at the gene ends were 2 bases for V and 3 bases for J; bases not matched to a gene: 16. The CDR3 totals 19 residues. The CDR3 protein is CASSYPHGVAGVREETQYF. CDR3 nucleotides: TGTGCCAGCAGTTACCCCCACGGAGTAGCGGGAGTGCGCGAAGAGACCCAGTACTTC.

This chain links TRBV5-4 with TRBJ2-4; D may correspond to TRBD1 or TRBD2 (6 bases each). Between the trimmed V and J ends, which lost 1 base and 0 bases, there was a span of 20 bases. The CDR3 is 19 residues long. The germline CDR1 and CDR2 sequences are SGHNT and YYREEE (reference sequence). The CDR3 coding sequence is TGTGCCAGCAGCTTGAGAGGGGGGAGCGGAGGCTTAGCCAAAAACATTCAGTACTTC. This encodes CASSLRGGSGGLAKNIQYF.

CDR3 bases: TGTGCCAGCTGGACGACAGACCATAGCAATCAGCCCCAGCATTTT. This encodes CASWTTDHSNQPQHF. V gene TRBV28 combines with J gene TRBJ1-5, with D tentatively TRBD1 (5 bases). This CDR3 is built from 15 residues. The germline gives CDR1 MDHEN, CDR2 SYDVKM. V lost 8 bases and J 0 bases, leaving 14 bases between the germline ends.

The chain has TRBV11-2 and TRBJ1-2, with 9 bases identical to TRBD1. CDR3 length equals 16 residues. Unmatched junction bases numbered 6, after V lost 2 bases and J lost 2 bases. Germline V gives CDR1 SGHAT, CDR2 FQNNGV. The DNA of the CDR3 is TGTGCCAGCAGCTTATGGGGACAGGGCTCCAACTATGGCTACACCTTC. Protein product: CASSLWGQGSNYGYTF.

The V gene is TRBV11-2, the J gene TRBJ2-7, with a weak D call TRBD2 (7 bases). Germline CDR1 reads SGHAT; CDR2 reads FQNNGV. The CDR3 covers 14 residues. V dropped 5 bases and J dropped 5 bases, with 16 bases sitting between them. CDR3 bases: TGTGCCAGCAGCCCAGGGGACTACCCTAACGAGCAGTACTTC. This sequence encodes CASSPGDYPNEQYF.

About this clone: The same CDR3 arises from other DNA sequences in this sample as well. The V gene is TRBV5-5, the J gene TRBJ2-7; the D is unclear. From germline, CDR1 is SGHKS and CDR2 YYEKEE (reference sequence). The CDR3 totals 12 residues. V shed 0 bases and J shed 3 bases, with 4 bases lying between them. CDR3 residues: CASSLDIYEQYF. The CDR3 DNA reads as TGTGCCAGCAGCTTGGATATCTACGAGCAGTACTTC.

This clone has a handful of counts. CDR3 sequence reads: CASSYRDRHYEQYF. Here the CDR3 DNA reads TGTGCCAGCAGTTACCGGGACAGACACTACGAGCAGTACTTC. V gene TRBV6-5 combines with J gene TRBJ2-7; TRBD1 matches at 7 bases. This CDR3 region has 14 residues. CDR1 and CDR2 from the germline V gene are MNHEY and SVGAGI. Losses at the gene ends were 2 bases for V and 3 bases for J; bases not matched to a gene: 4.